This is a list of T cell receptor beta chains from one sample in a study of T cells in Graves' hyperthyroidism and ophthalmopathy. TCRdb reprocessed the multiplex PCR reads with MiXCR, giving one entry per CDR3 protein. This table holds a few hundred thousand distinct CDR3 sequences, 14% found once. Sequenced input: blood. Source of these receptors: a woman aged 18-29 years with Graves' hyperthyroidism. CDR3s include the opening cysteine and the closing phenylalanine or tryptophan. A D gene is named only where the DNA matches it firmly. Size tells how often a clone was seen (once, few, many) or the class of an expanded clone, and some rows leave it out.

v_gene	abundance	j_gene	d_gene	CDR3aa	CDR3nt
TRBV3-1	many	TRBJ1-1	.	CASSQDQGPHEAFF	TGTGCCAGCAGCCAAGATCAAGGACCCCATGAAGCTTTCTTT
TRBV19	few	TRBJ2-3	.	CASSPQSGRDTQYF	TGTGCCAGTAGCCCTCAGTCAGGGAGAGATACGCAGTATTTT
TRBV29-1	many	TRBJ1-1	.	CSVEAGSNTEAFF	TGCAGCGTTGAAGCGGGATCTAACACTGAAGCTTTCTTT
TRBV20-1	.	TRBJ1-2	.	CSARTGGLRGYTF	TGCAGTGCTAGAACCGGGGGCCTCAGAGGCTACACCTTC
TRBV7-9	.	TRBJ2-3	.	CASSFGISGPNTDTQSF	TGTGCCAGCAGCTTCGGTATTAGCGGACCTAACACAGATACGCAGTCTTTT
TRBV7-9	few	TRBJ1-3	TRBD1	CASSLRDRGGNTIYF	TGTGCCAGCAGCCTCCGGGACAGGGGAGGAAACACCATATATTTT
TRBV19	.	TRBJ2-5	.	CASSIDRGRHETQYF	TGTGCCAGTAGTATAGACCGGGGACGGCACGAGACCCAGTACTTC
TRBV25-1	many	TRBJ1-2	TRBD1	CASTPSTGGFGYTF	TGTGCCAGCACCCCTTCGACAGGGGGCTTTGGCTACACCTTC
TRBV29-1	.	TRBJ2-7	.	CSVVLGGMGEQYF	TGCAGCGTTGTATTGGGCGGGATGGGCGAGCAGTACTTC
TRBV18	many	TRBJ2-1	TRBD2	CASSRTSRDEQFF	TGTGCCAGCTCAAGGACTAGCAGGGATGAGCAGTTCTTC
TRBV27	many	TRBJ1-1	.	CASSLLAGRTEAFF	TGTGCCAGCAGTTTGCTAGCAGGGCGAACTGAAGCTTTCTTT
TRBV29-1	many	TRBJ2-3	.	CSVETHTDTQYF	TGCAGCGTTGAAACACACACAGATACGCAGTATTTT